This TCR beta chain appears in the sequencing data of a study of T cell changes during pregnancy in multiple sclerosis (dated by TCRdb to 2018 to 2020). With respect to the entire study: Changes in the T cell repertoire over the course of pregnancy were examined in this study in women with multiple sclerosis.

Looking up the germline V gene yields CDR1 SGHNT and CDR2 YENEEA. The CDR3 contains 14 residues, cysteine and phenylalanine counted. Here the CDR3 DNA is all that survives: 42 bases in frame from base 1. The trim is 1 base for V and 3 bases for J, with a gap of 8 bases between the germline ends. The library came from the immunoSEQ multiplex PCR assay. As stored in TCRdb, this immuneACCESS dataset retains in-frame rearrangements with V and J assigned. A fraction of the clones does not appear; measured against another copy, unresolved V genes explain less than half of the discrepancy, and the remainder lacks a known reason. The sample yields some 64,000 clones; roughly nine tenths were counted once. The top ten constitute about 3.1% of the sample. As for this clone: Its antigen target is currently unknown. One base away there is no much larger clone; base qualities are not given.

The chain employs TRBV11-3 and TRBJ2-3; a tentative D call is TRBD2 (5 bases match). Sequenced material: peripheral blood, taken in the first trimester of pregnancy. This sequence was found in a female donor in good health, enrolled as a control in a pregnancy study. The CDR3 sequence is CASSLGGRTDTQYF. The DNA is as follows: TGTGCCAGCAGCTTAGGCGGGCGGACAGATACGCAGTATTTT.